This TCR beta chain was captured by sequencing in a study of blood T cell repertoires in COVID-19. Across the study: The study drew acute and convalescent COVID-19 samples from the United States, Italy and Spain. Nucleic acid was either cDNA or gDNA, and it came from T cells, B-cell-depleted T cells, or PBMCs.

The authors' processing: Quantification of nucleated cells was approximated via reference gene primer amplification. Sequencing used immunoSEQ multiplex PCR; TCRdb keeps in-frame clones, though not all of them. That table supplies the V and J calls and clone size; D and trimming were determined from the DNA. The sample lists 300,000 or so clones, 70% to 90% seen once, with around 3.7% in the top ten. This clone was detected only a few times. Germline V gene sequence: CDR1 SGHTA, CDR2 FQGNSA. The CDR3 is 15 residues long. V shed 5 bases, J shed 3 bases, and the junction held 10 bases outside the gene matches.

Sequenced: peripheral blood. This chain joins TRBV7-2 and TRBJ2-7, with 7 nucleotides matching TRBD1. The clonotype was recovered from a woman between 45 and 65 years old with active or convalescent COVID-19. In DNA, the CDR3 is TGTGCCAGCAGCCCACCCACAGGGGTTGGCTACGAGCAGTACTTC. This sequence encodes CASSPPTGVGYEQYF.